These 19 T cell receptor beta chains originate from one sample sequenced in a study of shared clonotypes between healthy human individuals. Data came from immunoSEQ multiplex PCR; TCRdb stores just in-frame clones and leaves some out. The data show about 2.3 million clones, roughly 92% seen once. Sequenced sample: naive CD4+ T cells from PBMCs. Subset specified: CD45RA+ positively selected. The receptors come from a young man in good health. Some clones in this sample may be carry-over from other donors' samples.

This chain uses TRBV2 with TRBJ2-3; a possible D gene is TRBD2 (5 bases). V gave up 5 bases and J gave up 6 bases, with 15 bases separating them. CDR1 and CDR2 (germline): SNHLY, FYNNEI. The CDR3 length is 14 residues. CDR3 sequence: CASSPKSREDTQYF. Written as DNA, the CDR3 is TGTGCCAGCAGTCCTAAGAGTAGGGAGGATACGCAGTATTTT.

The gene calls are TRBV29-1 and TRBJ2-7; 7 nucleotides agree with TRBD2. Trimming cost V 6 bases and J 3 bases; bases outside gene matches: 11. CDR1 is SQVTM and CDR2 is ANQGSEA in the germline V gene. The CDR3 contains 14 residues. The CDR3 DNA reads TGCAGCGTCATATGGGGGGGACGGGACTACGAGCAGTACTTC. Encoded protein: CSVIWGGRDYEQYF.

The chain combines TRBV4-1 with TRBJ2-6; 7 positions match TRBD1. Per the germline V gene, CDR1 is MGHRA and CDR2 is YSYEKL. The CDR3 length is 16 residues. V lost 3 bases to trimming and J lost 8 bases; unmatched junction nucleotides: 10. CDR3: CASSQDRTSPTNVLTF. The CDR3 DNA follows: TGCGCCAGCAGCCAGGACAGGACGAGCCCCACCAACGTCCTGACTTTC.

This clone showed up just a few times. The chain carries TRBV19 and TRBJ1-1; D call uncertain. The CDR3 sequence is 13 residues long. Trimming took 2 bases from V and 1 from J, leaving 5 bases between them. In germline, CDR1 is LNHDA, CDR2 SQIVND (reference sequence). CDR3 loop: CASSIFRNTEAFF. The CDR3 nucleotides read TGTGCCAGTAGTATATTCAGGAACACTGAAGCTTTCTTT.

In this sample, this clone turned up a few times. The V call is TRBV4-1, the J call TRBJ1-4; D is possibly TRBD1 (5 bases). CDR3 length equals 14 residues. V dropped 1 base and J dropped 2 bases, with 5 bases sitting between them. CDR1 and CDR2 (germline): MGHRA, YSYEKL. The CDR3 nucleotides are TGCGCCAGCAGCCAAGGGGGGACTAATGAAAAACTGTTTTTT. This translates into CASSQGGTNEKLFF.

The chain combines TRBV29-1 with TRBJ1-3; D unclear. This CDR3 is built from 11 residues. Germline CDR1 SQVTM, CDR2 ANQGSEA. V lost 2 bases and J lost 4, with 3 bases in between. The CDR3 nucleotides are TGCAGCGTTGAAAACGGAAACACCATATATTTT. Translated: CSVENGNTIYF.

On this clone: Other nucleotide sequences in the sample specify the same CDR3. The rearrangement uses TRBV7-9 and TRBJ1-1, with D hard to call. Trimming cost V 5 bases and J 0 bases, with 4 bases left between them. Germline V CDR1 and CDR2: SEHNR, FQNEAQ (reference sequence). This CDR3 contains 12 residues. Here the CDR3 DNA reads TGTGCCAGCAGCCCCGTGAACACTGAAGCTTTCTTT. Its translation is CASSPVNTEAFF.

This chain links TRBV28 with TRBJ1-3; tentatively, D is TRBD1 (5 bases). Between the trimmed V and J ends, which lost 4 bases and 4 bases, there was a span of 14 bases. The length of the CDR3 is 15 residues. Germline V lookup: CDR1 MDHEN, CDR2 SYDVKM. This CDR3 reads CASSSPRDGGNTIYF. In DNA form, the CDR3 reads TGTGCCAGCAGTTCTCCCCGGGACGGAGGAAACACCATATATTTT.

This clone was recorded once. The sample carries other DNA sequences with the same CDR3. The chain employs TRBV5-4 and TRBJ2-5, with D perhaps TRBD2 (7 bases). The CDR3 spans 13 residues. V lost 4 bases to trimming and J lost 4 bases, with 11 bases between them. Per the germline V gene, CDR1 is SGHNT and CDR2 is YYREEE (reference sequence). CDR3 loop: CASSVGGGETQYF. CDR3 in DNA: TGTGCCAGCAGCGTAGGGGGGGGAGAGACCCAGTACTTC.

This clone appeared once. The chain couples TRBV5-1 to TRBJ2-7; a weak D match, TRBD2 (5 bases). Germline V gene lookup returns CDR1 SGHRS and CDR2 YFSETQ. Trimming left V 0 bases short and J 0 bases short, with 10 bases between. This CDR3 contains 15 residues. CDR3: CASSLEEVSSYEQYF. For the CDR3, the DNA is TGCGCCAGCAGCTTGGAGGAGGTTAGCTCCTACGAGCAGTACTTC. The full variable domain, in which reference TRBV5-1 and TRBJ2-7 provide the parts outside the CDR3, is KAGVTQTPRYLIKTRGQQVTLSCSPISGHRSVSWYQQTPGQGLQFLFEYFSETQRNKGNFPGRFSGRQFSNSRSEMNVSTLELGDSALYLCASSLEEVSSYEQYFGPGTRLTVT.

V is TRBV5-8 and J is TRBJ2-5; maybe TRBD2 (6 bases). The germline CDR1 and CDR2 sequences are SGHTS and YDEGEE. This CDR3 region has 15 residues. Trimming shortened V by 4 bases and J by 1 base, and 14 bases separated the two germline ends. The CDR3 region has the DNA TGTGCCAGCAGCCTTTGGAGGGGAGTCCAAGAGACCCAGTACTTC. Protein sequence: CASSLWRGVQETQYF.

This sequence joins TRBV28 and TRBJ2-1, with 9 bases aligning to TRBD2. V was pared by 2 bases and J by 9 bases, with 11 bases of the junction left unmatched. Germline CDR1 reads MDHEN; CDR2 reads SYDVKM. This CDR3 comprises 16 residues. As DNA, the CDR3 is TGTGCCAGCAGTTTACTGATTAGCGGGAGACGGAGTGAGCAGTTCTTC. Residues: CASSLLISGRRSEQFF.

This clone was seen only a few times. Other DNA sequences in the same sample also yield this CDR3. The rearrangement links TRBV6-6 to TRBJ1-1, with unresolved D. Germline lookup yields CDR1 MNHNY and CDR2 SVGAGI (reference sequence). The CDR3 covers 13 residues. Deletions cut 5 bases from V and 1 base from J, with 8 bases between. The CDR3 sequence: CASSNRGNTEAFF. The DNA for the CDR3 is TGTGCCAGCAGTAACCGAGGGAACACTGAAGCTTTCTTT.

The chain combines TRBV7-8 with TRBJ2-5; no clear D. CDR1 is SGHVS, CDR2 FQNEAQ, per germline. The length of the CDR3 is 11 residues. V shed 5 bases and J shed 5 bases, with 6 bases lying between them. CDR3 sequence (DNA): TGTGCCAGCAGCACCCGGGAGACCCAGTACTTC. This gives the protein CASSTRETQYF.

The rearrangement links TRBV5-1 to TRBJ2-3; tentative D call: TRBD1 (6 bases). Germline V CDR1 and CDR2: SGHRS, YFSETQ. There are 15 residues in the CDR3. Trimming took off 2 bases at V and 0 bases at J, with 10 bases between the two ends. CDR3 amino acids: CASSLSTGSTDTQYF. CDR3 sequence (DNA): TGCGCCAGCAGCTTATCAACAGGGAGCACAGATACGCAGTATTTT.

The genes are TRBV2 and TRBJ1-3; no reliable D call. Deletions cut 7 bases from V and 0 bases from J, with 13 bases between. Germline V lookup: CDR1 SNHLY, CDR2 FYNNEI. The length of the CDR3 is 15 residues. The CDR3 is CASTGLSYSGNTIYF. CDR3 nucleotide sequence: TGTGCCAGCACAGGTCTTTCTTACTCTGGAAACACCATATATTTT.

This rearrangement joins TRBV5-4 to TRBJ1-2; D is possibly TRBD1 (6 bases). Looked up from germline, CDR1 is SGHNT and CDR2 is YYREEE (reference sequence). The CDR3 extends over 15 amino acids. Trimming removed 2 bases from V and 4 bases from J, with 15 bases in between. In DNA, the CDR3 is TGTGCCAGCAGCTTTCCTGGGAGGGGGAGCTATGGCTACACCTTC. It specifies CASSFPGRGSYGYTF.

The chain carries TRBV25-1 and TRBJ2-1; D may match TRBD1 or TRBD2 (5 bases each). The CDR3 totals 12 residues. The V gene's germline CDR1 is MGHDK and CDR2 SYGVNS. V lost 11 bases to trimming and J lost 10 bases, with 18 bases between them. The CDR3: CAVVTGTGEQFF. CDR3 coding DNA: TGTGCCGTTGTAACCGGGACGGGCGAGCAGTTCTTC.

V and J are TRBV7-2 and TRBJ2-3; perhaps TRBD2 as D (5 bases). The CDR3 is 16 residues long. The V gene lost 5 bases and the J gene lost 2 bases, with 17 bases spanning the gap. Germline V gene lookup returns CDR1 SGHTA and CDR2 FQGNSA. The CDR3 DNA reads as TGTGCCAGCAGCCCCCAAGGCGGGCCCTACACAGATACGCAGTATTTT. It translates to CASSPQGGPYTDTQYF.